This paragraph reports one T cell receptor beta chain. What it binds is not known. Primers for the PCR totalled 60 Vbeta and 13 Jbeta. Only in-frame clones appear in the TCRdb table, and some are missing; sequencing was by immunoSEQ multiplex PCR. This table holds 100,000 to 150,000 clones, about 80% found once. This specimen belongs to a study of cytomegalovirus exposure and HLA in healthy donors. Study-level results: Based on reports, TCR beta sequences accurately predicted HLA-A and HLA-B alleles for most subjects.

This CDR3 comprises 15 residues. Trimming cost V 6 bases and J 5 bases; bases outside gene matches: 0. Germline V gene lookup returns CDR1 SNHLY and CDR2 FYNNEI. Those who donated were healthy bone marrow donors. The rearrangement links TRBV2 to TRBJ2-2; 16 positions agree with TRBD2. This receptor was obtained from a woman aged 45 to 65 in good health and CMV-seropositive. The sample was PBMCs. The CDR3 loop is CASRGLAGGTGELFF. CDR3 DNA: TGTGCCAGCAGGGGACTAGCGGGAGGGACCGGGGAGCTGTTTTTT.